A selection of T cell receptor beta chains follows, all from one sample in a study of CD8+CD57+ T cells in acquired aplastic anemia. TCRdb called the reads again in MiXCR, with one record for every CDR3 protein. The sample includes approximately 120,000 distinct CDR3 sequences, approximately 40% seen only once; the top ten take around 2.5%. Sequenced material: sorted CD4+, CD8+, or CD8+CD57+ T cells (not recorded which) from PBMCs. All receptors derive from a human donor with aplastic anemia. Both conserved end residues are trimmed from each CDR3.

j_call v_call cdr3_aa
TRBJ1-5 TRBV6-6 ASSYSKAANQPQH
TRBJ1-1 TRBV29-1 SVLLGMTGRLNTEAF
TRBJ1-6 TRBV7-8 ASRLTVTVNSPLH
TRBJ1-5 TRBV20-1 SAKYPNQPQH
TRBJ2-7 TRBV10-3 AISGDWGSEQY
TRBJ2-6 TRBV15 ATSRVGTGANVLT
TRBJ2-3 TRBV5-1 ASSLEGTRLGTDTQY
TRBJ2-7 TRBV11-2 ACSPLGKRGMSEQY
TRBJ2-7 TRBV6-1 ASSERSRPGGYEQY
TRBJ2-1 TRBV11-1 ASSLKMRGASNEQF